The clone carrying this TCR beta chain has just one count. These newly diagnosed stage II-IVA oral cavity squamous cell carcinoma patients had no prior systemic or radiation treatment. Patients had HPV-negative, locally advanced oral cavity squamous cell carcinoma. Sequencing used immunoSEQ multiplex PCR; TCRdb keeps in-frame clones, though not all of them. The table lists 6,600 or so clones, approximately 45% of them singletons, with 25% in the top ten. The entry originates in a study of neoadjuvant anti-PD-1 for oral cavity cancer. At the level of the study: Non-progressing patients received a fourth nivolumab dose near day 43, then surgery on days 50-56.

The receptor was isolated from a person between 35 and 79 years old with oral cavity squamous cell carcinoma. Material: tumor tissue, obtained before nivolumab (anti-PD-1) treatment.

The CDR3: CASSRDSLQETQYF. The CDR3 DNA sequence: TGCGCCAGCAGCCGGGACAGCCTCCAAGAGACCCAGTACTTC. This rearrangement joins TRBV5-1 to TRBJ2-5, with TRBD1 matching 7 bases. Germline trimming cut 4 bases from V and 1 base from J; bases unmatched to any gene: 4. The CDR3 is 14 amino acids. Per the germline V gene, CDR1 is SGHRS and CDR2 is YFSETQ. The variable domain in full, with the rest retrieved from reference TRBV5-1 and TRBJ2-5, is KAGVTQTPRYLIKTRGQQVTLSCSPISGHRSVSWYQQTPGQGLQFLFEYFSETQRNKGNFPGRFSGRQFSNSRSEMNVSTLELGDSALYLCASSRDSLQETQYFGPGTRLLVL.